Listed below are T cell receptor beta chains from one sample, sequenced in a study of cytomegalovirus exposure and HLA in healthy donors. Sequencing used immunoSEQ multiplex PCR; TCRdb keeps in-frame clones, though not all of them. The repertoire holds 87,000 or so clones, with roughly 8.2% as singletons. Sequenced input: PBMCs. The receptors derive from a man aged 50-60 years in good health and CMV-seronegative. Both conserved end residues are part of each CDR3. Fields, in order: V gene, D gene, J gene, clone size, CDR3 protein, CDR3 DNA. A D gene is named only where the DNA matches it firmly. The listing skips clone size in some rows; elsewhere it reads once, few, many or a size class.

V: TRBV28
D: TRBD1
J: TRBJ2-7
size: few
CDR3: CASSPGTAGEQYF
DNA: TGTGCCAGCAGTCCTGGGACAGCTGGGGAGCAGTACTTC

V: TRBV15
D: TRBD1
J: TRBJ2-7
size: few
CDR3: CATSREGTGGYEQYF
DNA: TGTGCCACCAGCAGAGAGGGGACAGGGGGCTACGAGCAGTACTTC

V: TRBV28
D: .
J: TRBJ2-7
size: few
CDR3: CASSLSRVYEQYF
DNA: TGTGCCAGCAGTTTATCTCGGGTATACGAGCAGTACTTC

V: TRBV10-3
D: .
J: TRBJ1-5
size: few
CDR3: CAISESGRGEHF
DNA: TGTGCCATCAGTGAGTCAGGCAGGGGCGAGCATTTT

V: TRBV2
D: .
J: TRBJ1-1
size: .
CDR3: CASSGEANTEAFF
DNA: TGTGCCAGCAGTGGCGAAGCGAACACTGAAGCTTTCTTT

V: TRBV28
D: TRBD2
J: TRBJ2-1
size: few
CDR3: CASGRLAGNSEQFF
DNA: TGTGCCAGCGGAAGACTAGCGGGGAATTCTGAGCAGTTCTTC

V: TRBV5-1
D: .
J: TRBJ1-4
size: .
CDR3: CASSLGASRVNEKLFF
DNA: TGCGCCAGCAGCTTGGGGGCCAGCAGGGTTAATGAAAAACTGTTTTTT

V: TRBV10-3
D: TRBD1
J: TRBJ2-7
size: .
CDR3: CASGDRGQYEQYF
DNA: TGTGCCTCCGGGGACAGGGGGCAGTACGAGCAGTACTTC

V: TRBV21-1
D: .
J: TRBJ2-7
size: few
CDR3: CASSKGDRPSSYEQYF
DNA: TGTGCCAGCAGCAAAGGGGACAGGCCGAGCTCCTACGAGCAGTACTTC

V: TRBV7-8
D: .
J: TRBJ2-1
size: .
CDR3: CASSADPQGNEQFF
DNA: TGTGCCAGCAGCGCAGACCCGCAGGGCAATGAGCAGTTCTTC

V: TRBV5-1
D: TRBD2
J: TRBJ2-5
size: few
CDR3: CASSPGLAGPQETQYF
DNA: TGCGCCAGCAGCCCCGGACTAGCGGGACCCCAAGAGACCCAGTACTTC

V: TRBV18
D: TRBD1
J: TRBJ2-7
size: .
CDR3: CASSGQTYEQYF
DNA: TGTGCCAGCTCGGGACAGACCTACGAGCAGTACTTC

V: TRBV2
D: TRBD2
J: TRBJ2-1
size: .
CDR3: CASREAGVSNEQFF
DNA: TGTGCCAGCAGGGAGGCGGGAGTTAGCAATGAGCAGTTCTTC

V: TRBV5-1
D: TRBD1
J: TRBJ2-3
size: many
CDR3: CASSSQRQGPFFLSTDTQYF
DNA: TGCGCCAGCAGCTCACAAAGACAGGGCCCCTTTTTTCTTAGCACAGATACGCAGTATTTT

V: TRBV4-2
D: .
J: TRBJ1-4
size: few
CDR3: CASSQDMSQGNEKLFF
DNA: TGTGCCAGCAGCCAAGATATGAGCCAGGGAAACGAAAAACTGTTTTTT

V: TRBV5-1
D: TRBD2
J: TRBJ2-3
size: .
CDR3: CACKETSGSSTDTQYF
DNA: TGCGCCTGCAAGGAAACTAGCGGGAGTAGCACAGATACGCAGTATTTT

V: TRBV30
D: TRBD1
J: TRBJ1-5
size: .
CDR3: CAWRLAGGAGQPQHF
DNA: TGTGCCTGGAGGTTGGCAGGGGGCGCGGGTCAGCCCCAGCATTTT

V: TRBV18
D: TRBD1
J: TRBJ2-7
size: .
CDR3: CASSPGQGAEQYF
DNA: TGTGCCAGCTCACCTGGACAGGGGGCCGAGCAGTACTTC

V: TRBV6-1
D: .
J: TRBJ1-5
size: few
CDR3: CASSEASFNQPQHF
DNA: TGTGCCAGCAGTGAAGCCAGTTTCAATCAGCCCCAGCATTTT

V: TRBV5-5
D: TRBD1
J: TRBJ1-2
size: few
CDR3: CASSLEGQGAVYTF
DNA: TGTGCCAGCAGCTTGGAAGGACAGGGGGCGGTCTACACCTTC

V: TRBV6-4
D: TRBD2
J: TRBJ2-1
size: .
CDR3: CASSDTSVNSYNEQFF
DNA: TGTGCCAGCAGTGATACTAGCGTGAACTCCTACAATGAGCAGTTCTTC

V: TRBV10-3
D: TRBD1
J: TRBJ2-3
size: .
CDR3: CAISRGQGASTDTQYF
DNA: TGTGCCATCAGTCGAGGGCAGGGGGCGAGCACAGATACGCAGTATTTT

V: TRBV15
D: .
J: TRBJ2-3
size: few
CDR3: CATSRVRLPSESSTDTQYF
DNA: TGTGCCACCAGCAGAGTGAGGCTGCCTAGCGAATCTAGCACAGATACGCAGTATTTT

V: TRBV19
D: TRBD1
J: TRBJ2-1
size: .
CDR3: CASSTLAAGTGKSSYNEQFF
DNA: TGTGCCAGTAGTACCCTCGCCGCCGGGACAGGGAAGAGCTCCTACAATGAGCAGTTCTTC

V: TRBV28
D: TRBD2
J: TRBJ2-5
size: few
CDR3: CASSLGGDGKETQYF
DNA: TGTGCCAGCAGTTTAGGGGGGGATGGTAAAGAGACCCAGTACTTC

V: TRBV6-4
D: .
J: TRBJ2-6
size: .
CDR3: CASSERAGGANVLTF
DNA: TGTGCCAGCAGTGAAAGAGCAGGTGGGGCCAACGTCCTGACTTTC

V: TRBV28
D: .
J: TRBJ2-7
size: few
CDR3: CASSPPGMGGAYEQYF
DNA: TGTGCCAGCAGCCCGCCGGGGATGGGGGGTGCCTACGAGCAGTACTTC

V: TRBV30
D: TRBD1
J: TRBJ2-7
size: few
CDR3: CAWRGQGAPYEQYF
DNA: TGTGCCTGGAGGGGGCAGGGGGCACCCTACGAGCAGTACTTC

V: TRBV28
D: TRBD1
J: TRBJ1-5
size: .
CDR3: CASRQGAGNQPQHF
DNA: TGTGCCAGCAGACAGGGGGCGGGCAATCAGCCCCAGCATTTT

V: TRBV5-4
D: TRBD1
J: TRBJ2-7
size: few
CDR3: CASSLQGAYEQYF
DNA: TGTGCCAGCAGCTTACAGGGGGCTTACGAGCAGTACTTC

V: TRBV19
D: .
J: TRBJ1-2
size: few
CDR3: CASQSPRTYGYTF
DNA: TGTGCCAGCCAAAGTCCAAGGACATATGGCTACACCTTC

V: TRBV2
D: TRBD2
J: TRBJ2-1
size: few
CDR3: CASSWTSGSNHEQFF
DNA: TGTGCCAGCAGTTGGACTAGCGGGAGTAACCATGAGCAGTTCTTC

V: TRBV28
D: TRBD1
J: TRBJ1-5
size: many
CDR3: CASSLPGQGSQPQHF
DNA: TGTGCCAGCAGCTTGCCGGGACAGGGATCCCAGCCCCAGCATTTT

V: TRBV6-1
D: .
J: TRBJ2-5
size: .
CDR3: CASGRQIGTAETQYF
DNA: TGTGCCAGCGGGCGCCAAATAGGAACGGCGGAGACCCAGTACTTC

V: TRBV9
D: .
J: TRBJ2-2
size: few
CDR3: CASSVTGSNTGELFF
DNA: TGTGCCAGCAGCGTGACAGGTTCGAACACCGGGGAGCTGTTTTTT

V: TRBV10-1
D: .
J: TRBJ2-5
size: .
CDR3: CASSGGLADQETQYF
DNA: TGCGCCAGCAGCGGGGGGCTAGCGGACCAAGAGACCCAGTACTTC

V: TRBV7-9
D: .
J: TRBJ2-1
size: few
CDR3: CASTAQVEGNEQFF
DNA: TGTGCCAGCACCGCTCAGGTGGAAGGCAATGAGCAGTTCTTC

V: TRBV6-5
D: TRBD1
J: TRBJ2-7
size: few
CDR3: CASSYAWTGVYEQYF
DNA: TGTGCCAGCAGTTATGCATGGACAGGGGTTTACGAGCAGTACTTC

V: TRBV28
D: .
J: TRBJ2-7
size: .
CDR3: CASSPTVPSEQYF
DNA: TGTGCCAGCAGTCCTACGGTTCCGAGCGAGCAGTACTTC

V: TRBV15
D: TRBD2
J: TRBJ2-1
size: .
CDR3: CATSRASGGADEQFF
DNA: TGTGCCACCAGCAGAGCTAGCGGGGGGGCCGATGAGCAGTTCTTC

V: TRBV27
D: TRBD2
J: TRBJ2-7
size: few
CDR3: CASSSQTSGSLWQYF
DNA: TGTGCCAGCAGTTCCCAGACTAGCGGGAGCCTCTGGCAGTACTTC

V: TRBV28
D: .
J: TRBJ1-2
size: .
CDR3: CASSKQDAGYTF
DNA: TGTGCCAGCAGTAAACAGGATGCTGGCTACACCTTC

V: TRBV5-6
D: .
J: TRBJ1-3
size: .
CDR3: CASSLSGMRSGNTIYF
DNA: TGTGCCAGCAGCTTGTCAGGGATGAGGTCTGGAAACACCATATATTTT